Following are 15 T cell receptor beta chains from one sample sequenced in a study of Ad26.COV2.S vaccination and SARS-CoV-2 variants. TCRdb's table, derived via immunoSEQ multiplex PCR, lists solely in-frame clones and lacks some. Of around 300,000 clones in the sample, 85% to 90% were seen once. The treatment denotes: some 20 received Ad26.COV2.S at low or high dose, single or two shots; roughly five received placebo; per-sample allocation not given. Sample collection was performed on day 63 after the first vaccine or placebo injection. Sample: peripheral blood, taken in a trial of Ad26.COV2.S vaccine versus placebo. All receptors derive from a person aged 18-60 years who received the Ad26.COV2.S COVID-19 vaccine or a placebo.

The chain has TRBV9 and TRBJ2-1, with 7 positions matching TRBD2. V was pared by 4 bases and J by 4 bases, with 11 bases of the junction left unmatched. Germline V gene lookup returns CDR1 SGDLS and CDR2 YYNGEE. The CDR3 is 16 amino acids. CDR3 sequence reads: CASSSRLAGEYNEQFF. CDR3 nucleotides: TGTGCCAGCAGCTCCCGACTAGCCGGAGAATACAATGAGCAGTTCTTC.

J is TRBJ2-1 and V is TRBV7-6; a weak D match, TRBD2 (6 bases). This CDR3 is built from 15 residues. V was pared by 1 base and J by 4 bases, with 11 bases between. Looked up from germline, CDR1 is SGHVS and CDR2 is FNYEAQ. CDR3 protein: CASSLVAGTYNEQFF. As DNA, the CDR3 is TGTGCCAGCAGCTTAGTGGCGGGGACTTACAATGAGCAGTTCTTC.

CDR3 sequence reads: CASSALLAGADNEQFF. CDR3 DNA sequence: TGCGCCAGCAGCGCGCTGCTAGCGGGGGCCGACAATGAGCAGTTCTTC. The genes are TRBV5-1 and TRBJ2-1; TRBD2 matches at 10 bases. J was trimmed by 5 bases and V by 4 bases; bases with no gene match: 9. The CDR3 length is 16 residues. Germline V gene lookup returns CDR1 SGHRS and CDR2 YFSETQ.

This clone was observed a few times. The rearrangement links TRBV28 to TRBJ1-3; the D is unclear. Trimming took off 7 bases at V and 0 bases at J, with 19 bases between the two ends. The CDR3 length is 17 residues. CDR1 is MDHEN and CDR2 is SYDVKM in the germline V gene. The CDR3 sequence is CASIPHLRDGSGNTIYF. In nucleotides, the CDR3 is TGTGCCAGCATCCCTCACCTCCGGGATGGCTCTGGAAACACCATATATTTT.

V gene TRBV15 combines with J gene TRBJ2-3, with D maybe TRBD1 (6 bases). Germline V CDR1 and CDR2: LNHNV, YYDKDF (reference sequence). Trimming shortened V by 3 bases and J by 1 base, and 14 bases separated the two germline ends. CDR3 length equals 16 residues. The CDR3 DNA reads TGTGCCACCAGCAGGCAAACAGGGTTCGGCACAGATACGCAGTATTTT. It encodes CATSRQTGFGTDTQYF.

This clone was picked up one time. This chain joins TRBV28 and TRBJ1-5; D possibly corresponds to TRBD1 (5 bases). This CDR3 is built from 14 residues. V was pared by 3 bases and J by 9 bases, with 15 bases between. Germline CDR1 MDHEN, CDR2 SYDVKM. CDR3 bases: TGTGCCAGCAGTTTCCGGGGACTCCAGGGGCCCCAGCATTTT. This translates into CASSFRGLQGPQHF. Complete variable domain (other parts from reference TRBV28 and TRBJ1-5): DVKVTQSSRYLVKRTGEKVFLECVQDMDHENMFWYRQDPGLGLRLIYFSYDVKMKEKGDIPEGYSVSREKKERFSLILESASTNQTSMYLCASSFRGLQGPQHFGDGTRLSIL.

The V call is TRBV7-9, the J call TRBJ1-2; 7 positions agree with TRBD1. Unmatched junction bases numbered 4, after V lost 4 bases and J lost 2 bases. This CDR3 is built from 14 residues. From germline, CDR1 is SEHNR and CDR2 FQNEAQ (reference sequence). The CDR3 bases are TGTGCCAGCAGCTCACAGGGGATAAACTATGGCTACACCTTC. Encoded protein: CASSSQGINYGYTF.

A few counts support this clone. CDR3 protein: CASSPRGLNEQYF. The CDR3 DNA reads as TGTGCCAGCAGTCCCAGGGGGCTAAACGAGCAGTACTTC. J is TRBJ2-7 and V is TRBV28, with 8 bases identical to TRBD1. CDR1 and CDR2 from the germline V gene are MDHEN and SYDVKM. Germline trimming cut 5 bases from V and 5 bases from J; bases unmatched to any gene: 5. The CDR3 spans 13 residues.

The chain recombines TRBV2 with TRBJ2-7, with 7 bases lining up with TRBD1. Germline values: CDR1 SNHLY, CDR2 FYNNEI. V lost 7 bases and J lost 3; bases outside the gene matches: 12. The CDR3 has 15 amino acids. Here the CDR3 DNA reads TGTGCCAGCACCCGGGACAGACAAATTTACTACGAGCAGTACTTC. It encodes CASTRDRQIYYEQYF.

The V call is TRBV6-5, the J call TRBJ2-7, with a possible D match to TRBD2 (5 bases). Trimming took 2 bases from V and 6 from J, leaving 14 bases between them. Germline values: CDR1 MNHEY, CDR2 SVGAGI. The length of the CDR3 is 14 residues. Here the CDR3 DNA reads TGTGCCAGCAGTTACCTGGACGGGGATAGCGAGCAGTACTTC. Translating gives CASSYLDGDSEQYF.

The J gene is TRBJ1-6, the V gene TRBV7-6; 10 positions agree with TRBD1. The germline V gene has CDR1 SGHVS and CDR2 FNYEAQ. CDR3 size: 16 residues. V trimming: 5 bases; J trimming: 10 bases; junction bases outside the gene matches: 11. The CDR3 here is CASSPRDRGRRSPLHF. The CDR3 bases are TGTGCCAGCAGCCCCCGGGACAGGGGAAGGCGATCACCCCTCCACTTT.

V is TRBV6-2 or TRBV6-3 and J is TRBJ1-1; no clear D. Trimming left V 2 bases short and J 10 bases short, with 8 bases between. The CDR3 covers 11 residues. The germline V gene encodes CDR1 MNHEY and CDR2 SVGEGT. In DNA, the CDR3 is TGTGCCAGCAGTTACCCCGACGGAGCTTTCTTT. Amino acids: CASSYPDGAFF.

This rearrangement joins TRBV6-5 to TRBJ2-1; D not resolved. Germline V gene lookup returns CDR1 MNHEY and CDR2 SVGAGI. The CDR3 covers 11 residues. The V and J ends lost 7 bases and 8 bases respectively, with 9 bases between them. The CDR3 nucleotides are TGTGCCAGCACTTCGAGCGATGAGCAGTTCTTC. It yields the protein CASTSSDEQFF.

The chain carries TRBV27 and TRBJ2-1, with D possibly TRBD1 on 7 matching bases. CDR3 length: 15 amino acids. V gave up 3 bases and J gave up 2 bases, with 11 bases separating them. Germline V gives CDR1 MNHEY, CDR2 SMNVEV (reference sequence). CDR3 bases: TGTGCCAGCAGTTTTGCCAGGGGGGCCTACAATGAGCAGTTCTTC. The encoded protein is CASSFARGAYNEQFF.

The sample holds one count of this clone. The rearrangement uses TRBV5-1 and TRBJ2-1, with D possibly TRBD2 on 7 matching bases. V shed 6 bases and J shed 3 bases, with 13 bases lying between them. CDR1 and CDR2 (germline): SGHRS, YFSETQ. This CDR3 has 14 residues. The CDR3 DNA is TGCGCCAGCAAGGGGGGGGCCTACTACAATGAGCAGTTCTTC. Protein sequence: CASKGGAYYNEQFF.